These 3 T cell receptor beta chains were all obtained from the same sample, sequenced in a study of naive and memory T cell subsets (dated by TCRdb to the late 2010s). The study described a robust, sensitive protocol for amplifying, sequencing and analyzing TCRs, using 3' ligation of a UMI-containing oligonucleotide to TCR cDNA. The library relied on 5' RACE. The sample was run on an Illumina MiSeq. The ligated cDNA was amplified in four rounds of PCR with nested alpha and beta constant region primers together with the SP2 primer. Through fastp at Q25 and MiXCR, TCRdb rebuilt clones from the public reads, retaining in-frame beta chains. Every entry covers one CDR3 protein and lists the most common genes and DNA from its rows. Counted in this sample were tens of thousands of distinct CDR3 sequences; over 3.5% of them appeared once. Around 0.84% of the sample lies in the top ten. These receptors all come from a female donor in good health.

A note on this clonotype: Given a much more abundant clone one base away, this may be a read error. The CDR3 spells CASSLGLIGERQANEQFF. Here the CDR3 DNA reads TGTGCCAGCAGCTTGGGCCTGATAGGTGAGAGGCAGGCCAATGAGCAGTTCTTC. The J gene is TRBJ2-1, the V gene TRBV7-2, with no clear D. V was trimmed by 3 bases and J by 6 bases, leaving 24 bases between them. CDR3 size: 18 residues. Germline CDR1 and CDR2: SGHTA and FQGNSA.

As to this clonotype: A read error is possible here, since a much larger clone lies one base away. The rearrangement links TRBV5-5 to TRBJ1-5; the D gene is possibly TRBD1 (5 bases). V lost 4 bases, J lost 0 bases, and 17 bases lay in between. In germline, CDR1 is SGHKS, CDR2 YYEKEE (reference sequence). This CDR3 region has 17 residues. The CDR3, as DNA: TGTGCCAGCAGCCCCGATGGGTCAGGGTATAGCAATCAGCCCCAGCATTTT. Protein: CASSPDGSGYSNQPQHF.

This sequence joins TRBV6-1 and TRBJ2-5; D might be TRBD1 (5 bases). The CDR3 runs 14 residues. Germline V CDR1 and CDR2: MNHNS, SASEGT. V dropped 6 bases and J dropped 4 bases, with 15 bases sitting between them. The CDR3 sequence: CASRPGHPSETQYF. In DNA, the CDR3 is TGTGCCAGCAGGCCTGGACACCCTTCAGAGACCCAGTACTTC.